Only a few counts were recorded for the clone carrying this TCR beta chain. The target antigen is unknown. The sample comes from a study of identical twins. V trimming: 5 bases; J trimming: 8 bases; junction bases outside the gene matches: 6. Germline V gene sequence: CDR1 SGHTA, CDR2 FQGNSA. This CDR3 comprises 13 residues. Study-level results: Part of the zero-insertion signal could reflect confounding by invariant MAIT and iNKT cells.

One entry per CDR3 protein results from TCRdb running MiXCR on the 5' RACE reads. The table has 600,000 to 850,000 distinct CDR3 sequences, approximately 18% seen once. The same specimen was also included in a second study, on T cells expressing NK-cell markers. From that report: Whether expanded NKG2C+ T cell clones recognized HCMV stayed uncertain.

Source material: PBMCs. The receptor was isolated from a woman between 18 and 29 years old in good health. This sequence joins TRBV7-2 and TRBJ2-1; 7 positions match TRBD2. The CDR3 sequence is CASSGGLVHEQFF. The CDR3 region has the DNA TGTGCCAGCAGCGGAGGACTAGTCCATGAGCAGTTCTTC.